The following is a T cell receptor beta chain sequence with its context. Only a few counts were recorded for this clonotype. There is no known antigen for this receptor. Base qualities are missing; no much larger clone stands one base away. The data were obtained in a study of CD8 T cells in ankylosing spondylitis (dated by TCRdb to the late 2010s). The study in broad terms: The study profiled T cell receptor beta repertoires in healthy donors and ankylosing spondylitis patients to find disease-linked TCR variants. The whole study cohort included over 85 healthy donors and some 27 ankylosing spondylitis patients. Peripheral blood was sampled, and synovial fluid was also collected from ankylosing spondylitis patients.

For sequencing, an Illumina HiSeq 2500 was employed. TCR beta libraries were prepared by quantitative 5'-RACE with molecular barcodes. The published analysis was carried out like this. To identify disease-linked TCR variants, a new computational method was used, one built on a probabilistic model of VDJ rearrangement. Using fastp at Q25 and MiXCR, TCRdb reprocessed the public reads and kept productive beta chains. For every CDR3 protein sequence, its rows merge into one entry that carries the most common genes and DNA. It is TCRdb's table, rather than the study itself, that gives the V and J calls and clone size. This sample has approximately 150,000 distinct CDR3 sequences in its table, and 30% to 35% of those were observed once. 6% of the sample goes to the ten largest clones. V sheds 0 bases and J sheds 5 bases, leaving 13 bases between their ends. The CDR3 sequence holds 16 residues, the cysteine and phenylalanine included. The only DNA kept is the CDR3, 48 bases in frame from the first base.

Study-wide conclusions, independent of this receptor: In peripheral blood, the disease-linked clones were found at relatively low frequencies and had a CD8+ phenotype. Some motif variants had previously been reported in the synovial fluid and blood of reactive arthritis patients, which suggests shared mechanisms of disease initiation. A TCR beta motif of several highly homologous amino acid variants appeared characteristic of blood from ankylosing spondylitis patients. The disease-linked clones were reported to be significantly enriched in matched synovial fluid samples from ankylosing spondylitis patients.

For each ankylosing spondylitis patient, the synovial fluid sample was matched to a blood sample from that same patient. Sequenced sample: synovial fluid, either unsorted or a sorted T cell fraction (not recorded which). This receptor was obtained from a male donor with ankylosing spondylitis. The receptor chain draws on TRBV12-3 or TRBV12-4 and TRBJ1-4, and TRBD1 may be the D gene, going by 6 matching bases. The DNA sequence is TGTGCCAGCAGTTTAGCCTTGGGGGCCGGAAATGAAAAACTGTTTTTT. Protein translation: CASSLALGAGNEKLFF.